These T cell receptor beta chains were read from a single sample in a study of T cell changes during pregnancy in multiple sclerosis. The protocol was immunoSEQ multiplex PCR, while the TCRdb copy is restricted to in-frame clones and leaves out a portion. The sample includes 60,000 to 90,000 clones, 92% of them seen just once. The sample was peripheral blood, taken in the first trimester of pregnancy. These receptors all come from a female donor in good health, enrolled as a control in a pregnancy study. Each CDR3 is given with its conserved first and last residue. The D gene is left open where the match is weak. Not every row has a clone size; where given, it reads once, few, many or a size class.

v_call,j_call,clone_size,d_call,cdr3_aa,cdr3_nt
TRBV5-1,TRBJ2-2,once,TRBD2,CASSLLAVYTGELFF,TGCGCCAGCAGCCTTCTAGCGGTTTACACCGGGGAGCTGTTTTTT
TRBV30,TRBJ1-1,few,.,CAWGGNTEAFF,TGTGCCTGGGGAGGTAACACTGAAGCTTTCTTT
TRBV4-1,TRBJ2-3,.,.,CASSQTGVRADTQYF,TGCGCCAGCAGCCAAACGGGAGTCCGGGCAGATACGCAGTATTTT
TRBV6-1,TRBJ1-2,.,.,CASSGASGYGYTF,TGTGCCAGCTCAGGGGCAAGCGGCTATGGCTACACCTTC
TRBV2,TRBJ1-2,.,.,CASAGRGRYGYTF,TGTGCCTCAGCGGGAAGAGGGCGCTATGGCTACACCTTC
TRBV5-1,TRBJ2-3,.,.,CASRHLVAGGSSGTQYF,TGCGCCAGCAGACACCTTGTCGCCGGAGGGAGCTCGGGTACGCAGTATTTT
TRBV27,TRBJ2-7,.,TRBD2,CASSPRGGSTYEQYF,TGTGCCAGCAGTCCTCGGGGCGGGAGCACCTACGAGCAGTACTTC
TRBV25-1,TRBJ2-2,.,TRBD2,CASSPGTSGRTAGELFF,TGTGCCAGCAGTCCTGGGACTAGCGGGAGAACGGCCGGGGAGCTGTTTTTT
TRBV28,TRBJ1-5,.,TRBD1,CASRPTGQGNQPQHF,TGTGCCAGCAGACCGACGGGACAGGGAAATCAGCCCCAGCATTTT
TRBV7-8,TRBJ2-1,.,TRBD2,CASSRGTSGSRSYNEQFF,TGTGCCAGCAGTCGGGGGACTAGCGGGAGCCGCTCCTACAATGAGCAGTTCTTC
TRBV27,TRBJ2-1,.,TRBD2,CASSSRAAGGPMNEQFF,TGTGCCAGCAGTTCCCGGGCAGCGGGAGGGCCTATGAATGAGCAGTTCTTC
TRBV10-3,TRBJ2-7,.,.,CAISSPTTGPYEQYF,TGTGCCATCAGTTCACCCACGACTGGTCCCTACGAGCAGTACTTC